A single TCR beta chain is shown here with its context. TCRdb's copy holds only in-frame clones and misses some; the assay was immunoSEQ multiplex PCR. The table includes more than 500,000 clones, 85% to 95% detected once. This entry belongs to a study of shared clonotypes between healthy human individuals. The overall study: Each donor contributed plates that comprised three CD4 naive, three CD4 memory, two CD8 naive and one CD8 memory.

Terminally differentiated effector memory CD45RA+ cells were excluded by CCR7 positive selection of CD45RO-negative cells. Trimming left V 5 bases short and J 5 bases short, with 15 bases between. The CDR3 consists of 14 residues. CDR1 is SGHTA, CDR2 FQGNSA, per germline. This receptor was identified in a woman in her twenties or thirties in good health. This chain uses TRBV7-2 with TRBJ1-1, with D possibly TRBD1 on 6 matching bases. The sequenced sample consisted of naive CD8+ T cells sorted from blood. The CDR3 DNA is TGTGCCAGCAGCCTCAGAGGGGGGGAGACTGAAGCTTTCTTT. This sequence encodes CASSLRGGETEAFF.